The 3 T cell receptor beta chains below were found in one sample sequenced in a study of tumor and adjacent non-tumor tissue in lung cancer. RNA was extracted from bulk tissue without any cell sorting. Distant lung tissue was collected more than 3 cm away from the tumor edge. A modified ARM-PCR protocol with three rounds of nested PCR amplified TCRbeta. TCRdb re-derived calls from the multiplex PCR reads in MiXCR, one entry per CDR3 protein. There are 90,000 to 100,000 distinct CDR3 sequences in the sample; 75% to 85% occur only once, and roughly 33% lies in the top ten. Sequencing was performed on distant non-tumor lung tissue. The receptors were gathered from a man in his sixties with small cell lung cancer.

This sequence joins TRBV25-1 and TRBJ2-7, with 12 bases identical to TRBD2. This CDR3 comprises 14 residues. Germline V gene lookup returns CDR1 MGHDK and CDR2 SYGVNS. V gave up 2 bases and J gave up 7 bases; unmatched junction bases: 3. Here the CDR3 reads CASSELAGGKEQYF. CDR3 nucleotide sequence: TGTGCCAGCAGTGAACTAGCGGGAGGGAAAGAGCAGTACTTC.

A word on this clonotype: At one end, the junction sequence differs from germline, possibly due to a read error. The V and J genes are TRBV5-6 and TRBJ1-2; tentatively, D is TRBD1 (5 bases). CDR1 and CDR2 from the germline V gene are SGHDT and YYEEEE. The CDR3 has 13 amino acids. Written as DNA, the CDR3 is TGTACCAGCAGCTTGGGGGGAAAGTATGGCTACACTTTC. Translation: CTSSLGGKYGYTF. The variable domain in full, with the rest retrieved from reference TRBV5-6 and TRBJ1-2, is DAGVTQSPTHLIKTRGQQVTLRCSPKSGHDTVSWYQQALGQGPQFIFQYYEEEERQRGNFPDRFSGHQFPNYSSELNVNALLLGDSALYLCTSSLGGKYGYTFGSGTRLTVV.

The sample holds a few counts of this clonotype. The chain couples TRBV10-3 to TRBJ2-3; D is unclear. Germline lookup yields CDR1 ENHRY and CDR2 SYGVKD. The CDR3 loop spans 15 amino acids. With 6 bases removed from V and 6 bases from J, the gap between germline ends came to 19 bases. The CDR3 coding sequence is TGTGCCATCAGCGATCCCGACTCCACGCACGATACGCAGTATTTT. Encoded protein: CAISDPDSTHDTQYF.